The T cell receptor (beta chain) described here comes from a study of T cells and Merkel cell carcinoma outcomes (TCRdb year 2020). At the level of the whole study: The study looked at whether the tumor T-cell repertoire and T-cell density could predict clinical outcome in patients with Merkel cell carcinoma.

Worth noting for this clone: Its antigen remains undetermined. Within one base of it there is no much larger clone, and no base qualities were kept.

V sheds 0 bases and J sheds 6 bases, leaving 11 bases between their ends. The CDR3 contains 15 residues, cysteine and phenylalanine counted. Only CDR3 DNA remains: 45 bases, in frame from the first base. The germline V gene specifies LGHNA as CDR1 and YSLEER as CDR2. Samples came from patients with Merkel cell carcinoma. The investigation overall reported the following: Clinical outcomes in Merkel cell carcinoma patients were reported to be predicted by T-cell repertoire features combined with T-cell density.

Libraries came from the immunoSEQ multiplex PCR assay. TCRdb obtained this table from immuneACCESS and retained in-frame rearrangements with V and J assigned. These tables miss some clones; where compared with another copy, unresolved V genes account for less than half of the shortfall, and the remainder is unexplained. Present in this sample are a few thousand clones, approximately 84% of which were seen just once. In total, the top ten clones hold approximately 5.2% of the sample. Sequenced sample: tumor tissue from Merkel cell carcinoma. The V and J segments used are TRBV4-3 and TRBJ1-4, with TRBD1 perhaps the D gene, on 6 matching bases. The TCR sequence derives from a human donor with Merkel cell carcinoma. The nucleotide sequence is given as TGCGCCAGCAGCCAAGATACAAGGACAGATGAAAAACTGTTTTTT. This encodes CASSQDTRTDEKLFF.